This T cell receptor (beta chain) derives from a study of blood T cells in healthy people across ages. A note on this clonotype: Its antigen is currently unknown.

The CDR3 loop spans 14 amino acids. V shed 6 bases and J shed 1 base, with 13 bases lying between them. Study observations and caveats: The percentage of naive T cells correlated strongly with TCR beta diversity.

Next came a second PCR, run for about 6 to 12 cycles, which used a sample-barcoded 5' primer along with a J-beta primer mix. Carrying 12 random nucleotides, a template-switch adaptor labeled each individual cDNA molecule. Each CDR3 protein gets one entry after TCRdb re-called the 5' RACE reads with MiXCR. The table shows roughly 1.6 million distinct CDR3 sequences, with 30% to 35% occurring only once. Sequencing was performed on blood. This TCR was recovered from a woman aged 25-40 years in good health. This chain uses TRBV12-3 or TRBV12-4 with TRBJ2-7; D might be TRBD1 (5 bases). CDR3 sequence: CASSPQVGSYEQYF. The CDR3 DNA sequence: TGTGCCAGCAGCCCACAGGTAGGGTCCTACGAGCAGTACTTC.